This T cell receptor beta chain comes out of a study of T cells in Graves' hyperthyroidism and ophthalmopathy. Notes on the study in general: A 13 V-J model separated ophthalmopathy from stable hyperthyroidism. Ophthalmopathy was model-predicted a median about 6.9 months pre-onset. Most expanded thyroid clonotypes above 0.001 recurred in blood.

RNA transcripts provided the source from which TCR beta CDR3 regions were amplified. The HTBI set primed first-round TCR CDR3 RT-PCR. TCRdb itself ran the multiplex PCR reads through MiXCR, one entry per CDR3 protein. The sample holds approximately 610,000 distinct CDR3 sequences, approximately 14% seen once. The CDR3 is 15 residues long. Germline loops: CDR1 KGHDR, CDR2 SFDVKD. V lost 4 bases and J 3 bases, leaving 12 bases between the germline ends. Reasons for excluding patients were uncontrolled infection, other autoimmune disease, pregnancy or lactation. Comments on this clonotype: The antigen is unknown.

This receptor was obtained from a woman between 40 and 55 years old with Graves' ophthalmopathy. Sequencing was performed on blood. V usage is TRBV24-1 and J usage is TRBJ1-5, with D tentatively TRBD1 (5 bases). The CDR3 is CATSESGLINQPQHF. The CDR3 DNA is TGTGCCACCAGTGAGTCGGGACTGATCAATCAGCCCCAGCATTTT.